The 8 T cell receptor beta chains listed next were all sequenced from one sample in a study of tumor and adjacent non-tumor tissue in lung cancer. TCRbeta libraries were built with three rounds of nested PCR, modified from ARM-PCR. TCRdb ran MiXCR on the multiplex PCR reads and lists one entry per CDR3 protein. The repertoire holds approximately 80,000 distinct CDR3 sequences, with roughly 80% as singletons. The template was RNA from unsorted bulk tissue. The normal lung tissue was taken more than 3 cm from the tumor edge. Sequencing input: distant non-tumor lung tissue. The source is a man in his 60s with non-small cell lung cancer.

About this clonotype: Sequence at one end of the junction differs from germline and may be a read error. The V gene is TRBV5-4, the J gene TRBJ1-6, with 12 bases that match TRBD1. The length of the CDR3 is 16 residues. CDR1 is SGHNT, CDR2 YYREEE, per germline (reference sequence). CDR3 sequence: CASSPGQGANSSPFHF. The CDR3 DNA is TGTGCCAGCAGCCCGGGACAGGGGGCGAATAGTTCACCCTTCCACTTT.

On this clonotype: A much more abundant neighbour one base away suggests this may be a read error. The chain carries TRBV6-5 and TRBJ1-1; no definite D call. Germline V CDR1 and CDR2: MNHEY, SVGAGI. This CDR3 is 13 amino acids long. The CDR3 loop is CASSLEKNTEVFF. In DNA form, the CDR3 reads TGTGCCAGCAGTTTAGAGAAGAACACTGAAGTTTTCTTT.

With regard to this clonotype: The final CDR3 position lacks the conserved phenylalanine or tryptophan, pointing to a likely read error. The chain is built from TRBV20-1 and TRBJ1-6; possible D gene TRBD1, 5 bases. Germline V gives CDR1 DFQATT, CDR2 SNEGSKA (reference sequence). The CDR3 runs to 15 residues. The CDR3 DNA sequence: TGCAGATCTAGAGGTACGGGACGGTATAATTCACCCCTCCACTCT. Its protein is CRSRGTGRYNSPLHS.

On this clonotype: The conserved phenylalanine or tryptophan is not found at the CDR3 terminus, so this likely reflects a read error. The chain carries TRBV6-6 and TRBJ2-6; no reliable D call. Germline V CDR1 and CDR2: MNHNY, SVGAGI (reference sequence). The CDR3 runs 15 residues. The CDR3 sequence: CVSRLGSSGANVLTL. CDR3 in DNA: TGTGTCAGCAGGCTGGGGTCCTCTGGGGCCAACGTCCTGACTTTA.

The rearrangement links TRBV4-1 to TRBJ1-2, with no clear D. The CDR3 runs 15 residues. CDR1 is MGHRA, CDR2 YSYEKL, per germline. The CDR3 sequence is CTNSQVREGNYGYTF. The CDR3 coding sequence is TGCACCAACAGCCAAGTACGGGAGGGTAACTATGGCTACACCTTC.

CDR3 loop: CASSIGGPDTQYF. In nucleotides, the CDR3 is TGTGCCAGCAGCATTGGAGGGCCAGATACGCAGTATTTT. The chain recombines TRBV11-2 with TRBJ2-3, with D maybe TRBD2 (6 bases). The V end lost 5 bases, the J end lost 4 bases, and 10 bases lay between the germline ends. CDR3 length equals 13 residues. Germline CDR1 is SGHAT and CDR2 is FQNNGV.

This chain connects TRBV20-1 to TRBJ2-7; D is unclear. The length of the CDR3 is 12 residues. V lost 3 bases to trimming and J lost 9 bases, with 15 bases between them. Germline CDR1 reads DFQATT; CDR2 reads SNEGSKA (reference sequence). CDR3 DNA sequence: TGCAGTGCTAGTGCGGTCAACTACATGCAGTACTTC. This translates into CSASAVNYMQYF.

This chain uses TRBV11-2 with TRBJ2-5; 7 bases match TRBD1. This CDR3 is built from 13 residues. From germline, CDR1 is SGHAT and CDR2 FQNNGV. V lost 10 bases to trimming and J lost 8 bases; unmatched junction nucleotides: 13. The CDR3, as DNA: TGTGCCATTAGCTCTACAGGGGAAGGTACCCAGTACTTC. Protein product: CAISSTGEGTQYF.